One and the same sample provided the 27 T cell receptor beta chains below, sequenced in a study of cytomegalovirus exposure and HLA in healthy donors. With 60 Vbeta and 13 Jbeta primers, the PCR was carried out. Sequencing used immunoSEQ multiplex PCR; TCRdb keeps in-frame clones, though not all of them. The data contain around 30,000 clones, about 63% of them singletons. The sample comprised PBMCs. These receptors all stem from a man over 45 in good health and CMV-seropositive.

The rearrangement joins TRBV9 to TRBJ2-7; perhaps TRBD1 as D (5 bases). This CDR3 region has 15 residues. V was shortened by 0 bases and J by 5 bases, with 15 bases between the two germline ends. Germline lookup yields CDR1 SGDLS and CDR2 YYNGEE. CDR3 amino acids: CASSVGWGAENEQYF. As DNA, the CDR3 is TGTGCCAGCAGCGTAGGATGGGGCGCAGAAAACGAGCAGTACTTC.

This clone was observed a handful of times. This CDR3 is CAWSSLVDEQYF. In nucleotides, the CDR3 is TGTGCCTGGAGTTCCCTAGTTGACGAGCAGTACTTC. The chain carries TRBV30 and TRBJ2-7; D is unclear. The CDR3 runs 12 residues. Germline CDR1 and CDR2: GTSNPN and SVGIG (reference sequence). Deletions cut 2 bases from V and 5 bases from J, with 10 bases between. Using reference TRBV30 and TRBJ2-7 for the parts outside the CDR3, the full variable domain is SQTIHQWPATLVQPVGSPLSLECTVEGTSNPNLYWYRQAAGRGLQLLFYSVGIGQISSEVPQNLSASRPQDRQFILSSKKLLLSDSGFYLCAWSSLVDEQYFGPGTRLTVT.

The chain uses TRBV9 and TRBJ1-2; perhaps TRBD1 as D (6 bases). This CDR3 has 13 amino acids. V was trimmed by 4 bases and J by 6 bases, leaving 13 bases between them. The germline CDR1 and CDR2 sequences are SGDLS and YYNGEE. CDR3 sequence reads: CASSYDRYDGYTF. CDR3 in DNA: TGTGCCAGCAGCTACGACAGGTACGATGGCTACACCTTC.

The count of this clone is one. The chain couples TRBV5-1 to TRBJ1-4; the D gene is possibly TRBD1 (5 bases). Germline CDR1 and CDR2: SGHRS and YFSETQ. V shed 4 bases and J shed 0 bases, with 7 bases lying between them. There are 14 residues in the CDR3. CDR3 region: CASSLDTTNEKLFF. The CDR3 nucleotides are TGCGCCAGCAGCCTGGACACAACTAATGAAAAACTGTTTTTT.

A few counts support this clone. The J gene is TRBJ2-1, the V gene TRBV7-6, with TRBD2 matching over 8 bases. V lost 1 base, J lost 14 bases, and 7 bases stayed unmatched. Germline V gives CDR1 SGHVS, CDR2 FNYEAQ. CDR3 size: 13 residues. For the CDR3, the DNA is TGTGCCAGCAGCTTAGAGCCCGGGACTAGGGAGTTCTTC. This codes for CASSLEPGTREFF.

The V gene is TRBV4-1, the J gene TRBJ2-4; TRBD1 aligns across 8 bases. CDR1 and CDR2 from the germline V gene are MGHRA and YSYEKL. V shed 0 bases and J 3 bases; nucleotides not matched to a gene: 7. The CDR3 loop spans 17 amino acids. CDR3 region: CASSQEIRGQGKNIQYF. The CDR3 nucleotides are TGCGCCAGCAGCCAAGAAATCAGGGGGCAAGGCAAAAACATTCAGTACTTC.

This sequence joins TRBV9 and TRBJ1-5; the D gene is possibly TRBD1 (5 bases). Between the trimmed V and J ends, which lost 9 bases and 7 bases, there was a span of 14 bases. Per the germline V gene, CDR1 is SGDLS and CDR2 is YYNGEE. The CDR3 is made up of 12 amino acids. CDR3 nucleotide sequence: TGTGCCACTGCGCGGGGGATGCAGCCCCAGCATTTT. Translation: CATARGMQPQHF.

The rearrangement links TRBV14 to TRBJ1-2; 7 bases map to TRBD1. This CDR3 has 15 amino acids. The ends lost 3 bases at V and 4 bases at J; junction bases unmatched: 8. CDR1 is SGHDN, CDR2 FVKESK, per germline. CDR3 region: CASSHLGDSLYGYTF. As DNA, the CDR3 is TGTGCCAGCAGCCACCTTGGGGACAGCCTCTATGGCTACACCTTC. Based on the CDR3 plus reference TRBV14 and TRBJ1-2, the full variable domain is EAGVTQFPSHSVIEKGQTVTLRCDPISGHDNLYWYRRVMGKEIKFLLHFVKESKQDESGMPNNRFLAERTGGTYSTLKVQPAELEDSGVYFCASSHLGDSLYGYTFGSGTRLTVV.

The V call is TRBV19, the J call TRBJ2-7; tentatively, D is TRBD1 (6 bases). Germline V CDR1 and CDR2: LNHDA, SQIVND (reference sequence). Deletions cut 5 bases from V and 4 bases from J, with 12 bases between. CDR3 size: 13 residues. CDR3 sequence (DNA): TGTGCCAGTAGTTCCCAGGGGAAATACGAGCAGTACTTC. As protein: CASSSQGKYEQYF. Using reference TRBV19 and TRBJ2-7 for the parts outside the CDR3, the full variable domain is DGGITQSPKYLFRKEGQNVTLSCEQNLNHDAMYWYRQDPGQGLRLIYYSQIVNDFQKGDIAEGYSVSREKKESFPLTVTSAQKNPTAFYLCASSSQGKYEQYFGPGTRLTVT.

The chain has TRBV6-5 and TRBJ2-7; possible D gene TRBD1, 6 bases. The V gene lost 4 bases and the J gene lost 4 bases, with 11 bases spanning the gap. This CDR3 is 13 amino acids long. Germline V lookup: CDR1 MNHEY, CDR2 SVGAGI. The CDR3 is CASSWGQSYEQYF. For the CDR3, the DNA is TGTGCCAGCAGTTGGGGACAATCTTACGAGCAGTACTTC.

The chain recombines TRBV5-1 with TRBJ2-2; maybe TRBD2 (6 bases). Trimming took 5 bases from V and 3 from J, leaving 14 bases between them. The germline CDR1 and CDR2 sequences are SGHRS and YFSETQ. This CDR3 is 15 amino acids long. DNA for the CDR3: TGCGCCAGCAGGACCGGGAGTGCGGACACCGGGGAGCTGTTTTTT. As protein: CASRTGSADTGELFF.

V is TRBV4-1 and J is TRBJ2-7; 10 nucleotides align to TRBD2. The CDR3 extends over 15 amino acids. The J segment lost 4 bases and the V segment lost 2 bases, leaving 5 bases of the junction unmatched. Germline V CDR1 and CDR2: MGHRA, YSYEKL. In nucleotides, the CDR3 is TGCGCCAGCAGCCAACCGACTAGCGGGTTGTACGAGCAGTACTTC. Translation gives CASSQPTSGLYEQYF.

The J gene is TRBJ1-2, the V gene TRBV28; D ambiguous. V shed 2 bases and J shed 4 bases, with 14 bases lying between them. Germline loops: CDR1 MDHEN, CDR2 SYDVKM. The CDR3 is 15 residues long. The CDR3 sequence: CASSLRGLLGYGYTF. The DNA of the CDR3 is TGTGCCAGCAGTTTACGAGGGCTTCTCGGCTATGGCTACACCTTC.

CDR3 residues: CSVNGHRDRLYNEQFF. The CDR3 DNA sequence: TGCAGCGTTAACGGCCACCGGGACAGATTATACAATGAGCAGTTCTTC. The chain couples TRBV29-1 to TRBJ2-1, with TRBD1 matching over 7 bases. There are 16 residues in the CDR3. V lost 5 bases, J lost 4 bases, and 14 bases stayed unmatched. Germline V lookup: CDR1 SQVTM, CDR2 ANQGSEA.

This clone has just one count. V gene TRBV19 combines with J gene TRBJ1-2; D ambiguous. Germline CDR1 is LNHDA and CDR2 is SQIVND (reference sequence). V dropped 1 base and J dropped 4 bases, with 7 bases sitting between them. The CDR3 has 13 amino acids. The chain's CDR3 is CASSIGGFYGYTF. The CDR3 DNA reads TGTGCCAGTAGTATAGGCGGATTCTATGGCTACACCTTC.

This sequence joins TRBV29-1 and TRBJ1-1; D not resolved. The germline V gene has CDR1 SQVTM and CDR2 ANQGSEA. The CDR3 has 14 residues. The V gene lost 7 bases and the J gene lost 0 bases, with 15 bases spanning the gap. Here the CDR3 reads CSAVTGALNTEAFF. CDR3 bases: TGCAGCGCAGTGACGGGTGCCTTGAACACTGAAGCTTTCTTT.

J is TRBJ1-5 and V is TRBV6-1; possible D gene TRBD1, 5 bases. CDR3 length: 13 residues. CDR1 and CDR2 from the germline V gene are MNHNS and SASEGT. V was clipped by 9 bases and J by 0 bases, with 9 bases between them. In nucleotides, the CDR3 is TGTGCCAGGGGGGGGAGTAGCAATCAGCCCCAGCATTTT. The encoded protein is CARGGSSNQPQHF.

The chain couples TRBV30 to TRBJ2-7; possibly TRBD1 for D (6 bases). CDR3 length: 14 amino acids. The V end was cut by 5 bases, the J end by 4 bases, with 18 bases between. Germline-derived CDR1 and CDR2 are GTSNPN and SVGIG (reference sequence). In DNA, the CDR3 is TGTGCCTGGGCGGACCGACGAAGGGGGTACGAGCAGTACTTC. Protein product: CAWADRRRGYEQYF.

The chain combines TRBV13 with TRBJ1-6, with 8 bases identical to TRBD1. With V trimmed by 4 bases and J by 10 bases, 12 bases remained unmatched. Germline CDR1 is PRHDT and CDR2 is FYEKMQ (reference sequence). CDR3 length equals 16 residues. The CDR3 sequence is CASSSSTGVSDSPLHF. The CDR3, as DNA: TGTGCCAGCAGCTCTTCGACAGGGGTTTCGGACTCACCCCTCCACTTT.

The chain uses TRBV4-1 and TRBJ1-2; weak D call: TRBD1 (6 bases). There are 14 residues in the CDR3. V dropped 5 bases and J dropped 0 bases, with 10 bases sitting between them. Germline CDR1 MGHRA, CDR2 YSYEKL. CDR3 bases: TGCGCCAGCAGCTTGGGACATCCTAACTATGGCTACACCTTC. It is translated as CASSLGHPNYGYTF.

This clone was counted between two and nine times. This chain connects TRBV10-3 to TRBJ2-1, with 7 bases lining up with TRBD1. The V gene end was trimmed by 6 bases and the J gene end by 2 bases; junction bases not matched to a gene: 7. CDR3 size: 15 residues. CDR1 is ENHRY and CDR2 is SYGVKD in the germline V gene. CDR3 loop: CAISGQVTTYNEQFF. DNA of the CDR3: TGTGCCATCAGCGGACAGGTAACAACCTACAATGAGCAGTTCTTC.

This clone was picked up one time. This chain connects TRBV4-2 to TRBJ2-2; D is perhaps TRBD1 (6 bases). The V and J ends lost 3 bases and 4 bases respectively, with 12 bases between them. From germline, CDR1 is LGHNA and CDR2 YNFKEQ. This CDR3 spans 15 amino acids. The CDR3: CASSQQGFGTGELFF. The CDR3, as DNA: TGTGCCAGCAGCCAGCAGGGGTTTGGCACCGGGGAGCTGTTTTTT.

The chain uses TRBV4-2 and TRBJ2-1, with a possible D match to TRBD1 (5 bases). The CDR3 runs to 13 residues. CDR1 LGHNA and CDR2 YNFKEQ come from the germline V gene. The V end was cut by 2 bases, the J end by 5 bases, with 7 bases between. The chain's CDR3 is CASSQLGDNEQFF. CDR3 DNA sequence: TGTGCCAGCAGCCAACTAGGGGACAATGAGCAGTTCTTC.

This clone was detected once. The chain combines TRBV30 with TRBJ1-6; a possible D gene is TRBD1 (5 bases). V lost 3 bases to trimming and J lost 7 bases, with 16 bases between them. Per germline, CDR1 GTSNPN and CDR2 SVGIG (reference sequence). This CDR3 spans 15 amino acids. Here the CDR3 reads CAWRARRGGNSPLHF. In nucleotides, the CDR3 is TGTGCCTGGAGGGCCCGAAGGGGAGGCAATTCACCCCTCCACTTT.

This clone has only a few counts. This chain joins TRBV15 and TRBJ2-5; a possible D gene is TRBD2 (5 bases). Trimming shortened V by 1 base and J by 5 bases, and 14 bases separated the two germline ends. In germline, CDR1 is LNHNV, CDR2 YYDKDF (reference sequence). This CDR3 is 15 amino acids long. CDR3 region: CATSRGSSGFETQYF. The CDR3 nucleotides read TGTGCCACCAGCAGAGGAAGTTCGGGGTTCGAGACCCAGTACTTC. Filled out from reference TRBV15 and TRBJ2-5, the complete variable domain reads DAMVIQNPRYQVTQFGKPVTLSCSQTLNHNVMYWYQQKSSQAPKLLFHYYDKDFNNEADTPDNFQSRRPNTSFCFLDIRSPGLGDTAMYLCATSRGSSGFETQYFGPGTRLLVL.

The V gene is TRBV5-1, the J gene TRBJ1-2; D is ambiguous. The V and J ends lost 0 bases and 4 bases respectively, with 10 bases between them. CDR1 and CDR2 from the germline V gene are SGHRS and YFSETQ. CDR3 size: 14 residues. The CDR3 sequence is CASSLEYSGYGYTF. The CDR3 nucleotides read TGCGCCAGCAGCTTGGAGTACAGCGGCTATGGCTACACCTTC.

The chain links TRBV15 to TRBJ2-1, with D maybe TRBD1 (6 bases). With 3 bases removed from V and 8 bases from J, the gap between germline ends came to 11 bases. Germline V gene data show CDR1 as LNHNV and CDR2 as YYDKDF (reference sequence). CDR3 length: 13 residues. The CDR3 DNA reads TGTGCCACCAGCAGGACAGGCCAAGATGAGCAGTTCTTC. It specifies CATSRTGQDEQFF.